A single sample is the source of the 13 T cell receptor beta chains below, sequenced in a study of post-analysis software for immune sequencing data. These receptors' antigens are unknown. The authors incorporated unique molecular identifiers into the TCR beta cDNA libraries. TCRdb called the PCR reads again in MiXCR, with one record for every CDR3 protein. The sample holds 750,000 to 950,000 distinct CDR3 sequences, under 70% seen once. Whole-study findings and limits: Comparison of patients with controls showed a handful of TRBV segments more frequent in patients, TRBV5-6, TRBV5-1 and TRBV20-1 among them.

The sample taken for sequencing was blood. These receptors all stem from a girl aged 10 to 17 with multiple sclerosis.

V gene TRBV20-1 combines with J gene TRBJ2-3, with D unresolved. This CDR3 is built from 13 residues. V lost 1 base and J lost 5, with 10 bases in between. Germline V gives CDR1 DFQATT, CDR2 SNEGSKA (reference sequence). CDR3 DNA: TGCAGTGCTAGAGGGGCCCATATAGATACGCAGTATTTT. Protein: CSARGAHIDTQYF.

This clonotype has just a few counts. The V and J genes are TRBV29-1 and TRBJ2-1; tentative D call: TRBD2 (6 bases). V shed 2 bases and J shed 7 bases, with 12 bases lying between them. The germline CDR1 and CDR2 sequences are SQVTM and ANQGSEA. CDR3 length equals 13 residues. This CDR3 is CSVEHWLANEQFF. In DNA, the CDR3 is TGCAGCGTTGAACATTGGCTAGCGAATGAGCAGTTCTTC.

This clonotype appeared a few times. The chain joins TRBV20-1 to TRBJ2-4, with 13 bases matching TRBD2. This CDR3 has 19 amino acids. The J segment lost 2 bases and the V segment lost 4 bases, leaving 14 bases of the junction unmatched. The germline V gene has CDR1 DFQATT and CDR2 SNEGSKA (reference sequence). The CDR3 region has the DNA TGCAGTGCTAAGACCGGGACTAGCGGGATGATGGGAACCAAAAACATTCAGTACTTC. Its translation is CSAKTGTSGMMGTKNIQYF.

Here the CDR3 reads CSARPGTSGGAVQQFF. The CDR3 DNA reads TGCAGTGCTCGTCCCGGGACTAGCGGGGGGGCTGTTCAGCAGTTCTTC. This rearrangement joins TRBV20-1 to TRBJ2-1, with 16 bases identical to TRBD2. Per germline, CDR1 DFQATT and CDR2 SNEGSKA (reference sequence). The CDR3 covers 16 residues. J was trimmed by 11 bases and V by 5 bases; bases with no gene match: 12.

CDR3 amino acids: CSAKTGTSGRGEQFF. Here the CDR3 DNA reads TGCAGTGCAAAGACCGGGACTAGCGGGAGAGGTGAGCAGTTCTTC. This chain uses TRBV20-1 with TRBJ2-1; 14 bases agree with TRBD2. V was clipped by 6 bases and J by 9 bases; unmatched bases: 10. Germline CDR1 is DFQATT and CDR2 is SNEGSKA (reference sequence). The CDR3 totals 15 residues.

This clonotype was observed a few times. The chain has TRBV10-3 and TRBJ2-1, with D possibly being TRBD1 or TRBD2 (5 bases each). V shed 0 bases and J shed 0 bases, with 12 bases lying between them. The CDR3 consists of 17 residues. The germline V gene encodes CDR1 ENHRY and CDR2 SYGVKD. CDR3 sequence: CAISESLGPASYNEQFF. CDR3 sequence (DNA): TGTGCCATCAGTGAGTCGCTGGGACCTGCCTCCTACAATGAGCAGTTCTTC.

This clonotype showed up just a few times. V and J are TRBV20-1 and TRBJ2-3; tentative D call: TRBD1 (6 bases). The CDR3 is made up of 15 amino acids. Germline values: CDR1 DFQATT, CDR2 SNEGSKA (reference sequence). V lost 6 bases, J lost 2 bases, and 18 bases lay in between. CDR3 protein: CSAKDPGHNTDTQYF. CDR3 DNA: TGCAGTGCGAAGGATCCGGGACATAACACAGATACGCAGTATTTT.

The chain recombines TRBV20-1 with TRBJ2-4; 12 nucleotides line up with TRBD2. CDR1 is DFQATT, CDR2 SNEGSKA, per germline (reference sequence). The ends lost 0 bases at V and 4 bases at J; junction bases unmatched: 4. The CDR3 spans 16 residues. The CDR3 bases are TGCAGTGCTAGAGATCCTAGCGGGGGGGCTAAAAACATTCAGTACTTC. Its translation: CSARDPSGGAKNIQYF.

The V gene is TRBV7-8, the J gene TRBJ1-4, with 7 bases that match TRBD1. This CDR3 region has 18 residues. CDR1 is SGHVS, CDR2 FQNEAQ, per germline. The V gene end was trimmed by 5 bases and the J gene end by 0 bases; junction bases not matched to a gene: 12. The CDR3: CASSTPGQPFATNEKLFF. CDR3 DNA sequence: TGTGCCAGCAGCACTCCGGGACAGCCGTTTGCAACTAATGAAAAACTGTTTTTT. The full variable domain, rest sourced from reference TRBV7-8 and TRBJ1-4, is GAGVSQSPRYKVAKRGQDVALRCDPISGHVSLFWYQQALGQGPEFLTYFQNEAQLDKSGLPSDRFFAERPEGSVSTLKIQRTQQEDSAVYLCASSTPGQPFATNEKLFFGSGTQLSVL.

The chain uses TRBV7-2 and TRBJ2-3; D ambiguous. The CDR3 loop spans 13 amino acids. Germline CDR1 and CDR2: SGHTA and FQGNSA. Trimming took off 7 bases at V and 3 bases at J, with 11 bases between the two ends. The CDR3, as DNA: TGTGCCAGCATCCCGAGGTTGACAGATACGCAGTATTTT. Amino acids: CASIPRLTDTQYF.

V is TRBV5-1 and J is TRBJ2-1, with D unresolved. Trimming took 4 bases from V and 3 from J, leaving 17 bases between them. This CDR3 has 16 amino acids. Germline V gives CDR1 SGHRS, CDR2 YFSETQ. CDR3 region: CASSPPFGLIYNEQFF. The CDR3 DNA is TGCGCCAGCAGCCCGCCTTTCGGATTGATCTACAATGAGCAGTTCTTC.

This clonotype has more than one count but fewer than ten. The chain is built from TRBV20-1 and TRBJ2-1; 12 nucleotides agree with TRBD2. The CDR3 runs 15 residues. The junction had 7 bases not matched to a gene; V was cut back by 3 bases and J by 7 bases. From germline, CDR1 is DFQATT and CDR2 SNEGSKA (reference sequence). In DNA form, the CDR3 reads TGCAGTGCTAGGATGCTAGCGGGGGGGCTTAATGAGCAGTTCTTC. Protein: CSARMLAGGLNEQFF.

The genes are TRBV20-1 and TRBJ2-1; D ambiguous. This CDR3 region has 11 residues. Germline CDR1 reads DFQATT; CDR2 reads SNEGSKA (reference sequence). The V and J ends lost 0 bases and 5 bases respectively, with 2 bases between them. CDR3: CSARDHNEQFF. The DNA for the CDR3 is TGCAGTGCTAGAGATCACAATGAGCAGTTCTTC.